The 27 T cell receptor beta chains below come from one sample, sequenced in a study of blood T cells in healthy people across ages. PCR was performed a second time for about 6 to 12 cycles using a sample-barcoded 5' primer and a J-beta primer mix. Each CDR3 protein gets one entry after TCRdb re-called the 5' RACE reads with MiXCR. This sample has 1.5 million to 2 million distinct CDR3 sequences; roughly two fifths occur once, and the top ten carry roughly 23%. Sample: blood. The receptors were gathered from a human donor in good health.

This clonotype came up a few times. This chain links TRBV20-1 with TRBJ2-5; TRBD2 agrees at 9 bases. CDR1 is DFQATT, CDR2 SNEGSKA, per germline (reference sequence). Trimming at V came to 5 bases and at J to 5 bases, leaving 6 bases not matched to a gene. This CDR3 is built from 13 residues. The CDR3, as DNA: TGCAGTGCTGGCGGGGGGGCACCCGAGACCCAGTACTTC. Protein product: CSAGGGAPETQYF.

The DNA of the CDR3 is TGCAGTGCTAGTTGGGCGGGGGGGAACCAAGAGACCCAGTACTTC. It encodes CSASWAGGNQETQYF. The chain combines TRBV20-1 with TRBJ2-5, with 9 bases lining up with TRBD2. With V trimmed by 3 bases and J by 0 bases, 5 bases remained unmatched. The CDR3 is made up of 15 amino acids. Germline CDR1 is DFQATT and CDR2 is SNEGSKA (reference sequence).

The chain is built from TRBV5-5 and TRBJ1-2; tentatively, D is TRBD1 (6 bases). The CDR3 extends over 17 amino acids. Germline V gene data show CDR1 as SGHKS and CDR2 as YYEKEE (reference sequence). Trimming took off 4 bases at V and 5 bases at J, with 24 bases between the two ends. CDR3 sequence (DNA): TGTGCCAGCAGCCCCCCCGTTCCGAGGGGGATTATTTATGGCTACACCTTC. This gives the protein CASSPPVPRGIIYGYTF. Filled out from reference TRBV5-5 and TRBJ1-2, the complete variable domain reads DAGVTQSPTHLIKTRGQQVTLRCSPISGHKSVSWYQQVLGQGPQFIFQYYEKEERGRGNFPDRFSARQFPNYSSELNVNALLLGDSALYLCASSPPVPRGIIYGYTFGSGTRLTVV.

The chain combines TRBV11-2 with TRBJ1-6; D gene unclear. Germline V gives CDR1 SGHAT, CDR2 FQNNGV. Trimming took off 2 bases at V and 10 bases at J, with 21 bases between the two ends. The CDR3 is 17 amino acids. The CDR3 region is CASSLSLIVGGFSPLHF. The CDR3 DNA reads as TGTGCCAGCAGCTTAAGTTTGATAGTAGGTGGATTCTCACCCCTCCACTTT.

In this sample, this clonotype turned up a few times. V gene TRBV12-3 or TRBV12-4 combines with J gene TRBJ2-7; TRBD2 aligns across 13 bases. J lost 6 bases, V lost 6 bases, and 8 bases had no gene match. The CDR3 loop spans 15 amino acids. CDR3 protein: CASSGTSGGVIEQYF. The CDR3 DNA is TGTGCCAGCAGCGGTACTAGCGGGGGGGTAATCGAGCAGTACTTC.

The CDR3 sequence: CSARDDRLSGSEQYF. DNA for the CDR3: TGCAGTGCTAGAGATGATAGGTTGAGTGGGAGCGAGCAGTACTTC. V and J are TRBV20-1 and TRBJ2-4; D perhaps matches TRBD2 (5 bases). TRBJ2-7 explains the end of the DNA better; the J call may be wrong. In germline, CDR1 is DFQATT, CDR2 SNEGSKA (reference sequence). The length of the CDR3 is 15 residues.

This clonotype was observed at least ten times. The chain carries TRBV4-2 and TRBJ2-7; the match to TRBD2 covers 7 bases. The trim removed 4 bases at V and 1 base at J, leaving 7 bases unmatched. The germline CDR1 and CDR2 sequences are LGHNA and YNFKEQ. This CDR3 has 15 amino acids. The chain's CDR3 is CASSPRLAGSYEQYF. The CDR3 region has the DNA TGTGCCAGCAGCCCACGACTAGCAGGGTCCTACGAGCAGTACTTC.

The chain carries TRBV7-9 and TRBJ2-3, with 7 bases lining up with TRBD2. There are 17 residues in the CDR3. Per the germline V gene, CDR1 is SEHNR and CDR2 is FQNEAQ (reference sequence). Unmatched junction bases numbered 12, after V lost 3 bases and J lost 3 bases. For the CDR3, the DNA is TGTGCCAGCAGCTTCGGGGTGACTAGCTCGTCTACAGATACGCAGTATTTT. It translates to CASSFGVTSSSTDTQYF.

This chain connects TRBV3-1 to TRBJ2-5, with TRBD2 identical over 7 bases. This CDR3 contains 15 residues. In germline, CDR1 is LGHDT, CDR2 YNNKEL (reference sequence). Germline trimming cut 5 bases from V and 2 bases from J; bases unmatched to any gene: 8. The CDR3 DNA sequence: TGTGCCAGCAGCTTGGGGGGGACTAAACAAGAGACCCAGTACTTC. It specifies CASSLGGTKQETQYF.

The V and J genes are TRBV29-1 and TRBJ2-3; 7 nucleotides agree with TRBD2. The CDR3 is 13 residues long. CDR1 is SQVTM, CDR2 ANQGSEA, per germline. The V segment lost 2 bases and the J segment 5 bases; nucleotides outside the gene matches: 4. The CDR3 sequence is CSVEQGGQDTQYF. CDR3 bases: TGCAGCGTTGAACAGGGAGGGCAAGATACGCAGTATTTT.

The chain employs TRBV9 and TRBJ2-3, with TRBD1 matching over 7 bases. With 4 bases clipped from V and 5 bases from J, the junction kept 10 bases outside the gene matches. The CDR3 runs to 15 residues. CDR1 is SGDLS and CDR2 is YYNGEE in the germline V gene. CDR3 amino acids: CASSLQGLSGDTQYF. CDR3 DNA sequence: TGTGCCAGCAGCTTACAGGGGCTAAGCGGAGATACGCAGTATTTT.

This clonotype was picked up many times. The chain links TRBV29-1 to TRBJ2-7, with D uncertain. Trimming removed 4 bases from V and 2 bases from J, with 6 bases in between. Germline V CDR1 and CDR2: SQVTM, ANQGSEA. This CDR3 has 11 amino acids. CDR3 residues: CSVGAPYEQYF. For the CDR3, the DNA is TGCAGCGTTGGAGCCCCCTACGAGCAGTACTTC.

There are a few counts of this clonotype. This sequence joins TRBV20-1 and TRBJ1-5; D may be TRBD1 (5 bases). This CDR3 comprises 16 residues. Germline values: CDR1 DFQATT, CDR2 SNEGSKA (reference sequence). V gave up 0 bases and J gave up 5 bases, with 17 bases separating them. CDR3 loop: CSARDPEGGGDQPQHF. The CDR3, as DNA: TGCAGTGCTAGAGATCCGGAGGGCGGAGGGGATCAGCCCCAGCATTTT.

This clonotype was observed a single time. The chain uses TRBV4-2 and TRBJ1-1; perhaps TRBD1 as D (6 bases). Germline loops: CDR1 LGHNA, CDR2 YNFKEQ. The CDR3 spans 17 residues. The germline V and J ends were trimmed by 2 bases and 1 base, with 17 bases remaining between them. The CDR3 nucleotides read TGTGCCAGCAGCCAATATCTTTTGCGGACAGAGAACACTGAAGCTTTCTTT. The encoded protein is CASSQYLLRTENTEAFF.

The count of this clonotype is one. The rearrangement uses TRBV2 and TRBJ1-4; the D gene is possibly TRBD1 (5 bases). Germline CDR1 SNHLY, CDR2 FYNNEI. V lost 1 base and J lost 5, with 11 bases in between. The CDR3 totals 15 residues. Here the CDR3 DNA reads TGTGCCAGCAGTGAAGTAGGGGTTAGCAATGAAAAACTGTTTTTT. Protein product: CASSEVGVSNEKLFF.

A note on this clonotype: A much larger clone lies one base from this, so it may be a read error. The chain's CDR3 is CASSPWDVDEQYF. DNA of the CDR3: TGTGCCAGCAGCCCATGGGACGTCGACGAGCAGTACTTC. The chain links TRBV7-9 to TRBJ2-4; TRBD1 or TRBD2 may be the D gene (5 bases each). The J call may be faulty, since TRBJ2-7 better matches the DNA end. CDR3 size: 13 residues. From germline, CDR1 is SEHNR and CDR2 FQNEAQ (reference sequence).

This clonotype came up a few times. The chain recombines TRBV27 with TRBJ2-1, with TRBD1 identical over 8 bases. CDR1 MNHEY and CDR2 SMNVEV come from the germline V gene (reference sequence). The V gene end was trimmed by 5 bases and the J gene end by 10 bases; junction bases not matched to a gene: 13. The length of the CDR3 is 15 residues. Written as DNA, the CDR3 is TGTGCCAGCAGTGAAGGACAGGGTAAATCCTACGAGCAGTTCTTC. This translates into CASSEGQGKSYEQFF.

This chain uses TRBV27 with TRBJ2-2; D not resolved. This CDR3 is 14 amino acids long. Trimming removed 0 bases from V and 0 bases from J, with 2 bases in between. Germline CDR1 MNHEY, CDR2 SMNVEV (reference sequence). CDR3 coding DNA: TGTGCCAGCAGTTTATCCGCGAACACCGGGGAGCTGTTTTTT. It translates to CASSLSANTGELFF.

The chain carries TRBV20-1 and TRBJ2-2; 12 positions match TRBD2. Germline V CDR1 and CDR2: DFQATT, SNEGSKA (reference sequence). The V segment lost 3 bases and the J segment 13 bases; nucleotides outside the gene matches: 9. The CDR3 covers 14 residues. CDR3 nucleotides: TGCAGTGCTAGTGGAACTAGCGGGGGGCCCAGGCTGTTTTTT. This translates into CSASGTSGGPRLFF.

As for this clonotype: A read error may produce the germline difference seen at one junction end. The J gene is TRBJ2-3, the V gene TRBV2, with a weak D call TRBD1 (6 bases). The CDR3 totals 14 residues. CDR1 SNHLY and CDR2 FYNNEI come from the germline V gene. CDR3 in amino acids: CTSWLTGRTDTQYF. In nucleotides, the CDR3 is TGTACCAGCTGGTTAACAGGGCGGACAGATACGCAGTATTTT. Combining the CDR3 with reference TRBV2 and TRBJ2-3 gives the whole variable domain EPEVTQTPSHQVTQMGQEVILRCVPISNHLYFYWYRQILGQKVEFLVSFYNNEISEKSEIFDDQFSVERPDGSNFTLKIRSTKLEDSAMYFCTSWLTGRTDTQYFGPGTRLTVL.

This clonotype has more than one count but fewer than ten. V usage is TRBV11-2 and J usage is TRBJ2-3; D possibly corresponds to TRBD1 (7 bases). The length of the CDR3 is 17 residues. Trimming took 4 bases from V and 5 from J, leaving 22 bases between them. The germline V gene has CDR1 SGHAT and CDR2 FQNNGV. The CDR3 here is CASSSYGTVMGGDTQYF. The CDR3 DNA follows: TGTGCCAGCAGCTCTTACGGGACAGTCATGGGGGGAGATACGCAGTATTTT. The entire variable domain, with the rest obtained from reference TRBV11-2 and TRBJ2-3, is as follows: EAGVAQSPRYKIIEKRQSVAFWCNPISGHATLYWYQQILGQGPKLLIQFQNNGVVDDSQLPKDRFSAERLKGVDSTLKIQPAKLEDSAVYLCASSSYGTVMGGDTQYFGPGTRLTVL.

The chain carries TRBV10-3 and TRBJ1-6; no clear D. Looked up from germline, CDR1 is ENHRY and CDR2 is SYGVKD. The V and J ends lost 11 bases and 6 bases respectively, with 14 bases between them. The CDR3 spans 13 residues. The CDR3 loop reads CASRTGANSPLHF. The DNA of the CDR3 is TGTGCCTCGAGGACGGGTGCTAATTCACCCCTCCACTTT.

This clonotype was counted a few times. V gene TRBV7-3 combines with J gene TRBJ1-1; D call uncertain. Germline V gene sequence: CDR1 SGHTA, CDR2 FQGTGA. The germline V and J ends were trimmed by 5 bases and 4 bases, with 14 bases remaining between them. The CDR3 contains 14 residues. Written as DNA, the CDR3 is TGTGCCAGCAGCCCTACTAACACGGGCACTGAAGCTTTCTTT. Translated, it gives CASSPTNTGTEAFF.

This clonotype appeared a few times. The chain links TRBV15 to TRBJ2-3; 7 positions match TRBD1. The CDR3 runs 14 residues. CDR1 is LNHNV and CDR2 is YYDKDF in the germline V gene (reference sequence). Trimming at V came to 5 bases and at J to 2 bases, leaving 4 bases not matched to a gene. This chain's CDR3 is CATSRQGHTDTQYF. As DNA, the CDR3 is TGTGCCACCAGCCGACAGGGACACACAGATACGCAGTATTTT. Based on the CDR3 plus reference TRBV15 and TRBJ2-3, the full variable domain is DAMVIQNPRYQVTQFGKPVTLSCSQTLNHNVMYWYQQKSSQAPKLLFHYYDKDFNNEADTPDNFQSRRPNTSFCFLDIRSPGLGDTAMYLCATSRQGHTDTQYFGPGTRLTVL.

The genes are TRBV7-6 and TRBJ1-4; D is perhaps TRBD1 (5 bases). Germline V lookup: CDR1 SGHVS, CDR2 FNYEAQ. This CDR3 has 14 amino acids. Trimming cost V 1 base and J 4 bases, with 7 bases left between them. For the CDR3, the DNA is TGTGCCAGCAGCTTAGGGGGGAATAATGAAAAACTGTTTTTT. Its translation: CASSLGGNNEKLFF.

Comment on this clonotype: At one boundary the junction diverges from the germline segment, which might be a read error. The chain links TRBV10-3 to TRBJ1-2, with a tentative D call TRBD1 (5 bases). The CDR3 is 13 residues long. Germline CDR1 and CDR2: ENHRY and SYGVKD. CDR3 DNA: TGTGTCATCAGGGAAGGGGCCCCTTATGGCTACACCTTC. Protein product: CVIREGAPYGYTF.

Here the CDR3 reads CASSLQGVASYGYTF. In DNA, the CDR3 is TGTGCCAGCAGCTTACAGGGGGTGGCGAGCTATGGCTACACCTTC. The rearrangement joins TRBV7-9 to TRBJ1-2, with 7 bases lining up with TRBD1. The CDR3 is made up of 15 amino acids. With V trimmed by 2 bases and J by 4 bases, 7 bases remained unmatched. The germline gives CDR1 SEHNR, CDR2 FQNEAQ (reference sequence). Using reference TRBV7-9 and TRBJ1-2 for the parts outside the CDR3, the full variable domain is DTGVSQNPRHKITKRGQNVTFRCDPISEHNRLYWYRQTLGQGPEFLTYFQNEAQLEKSRLLSDRFSAERPKGSFSTLEIQRTEQGDSAMYLCASSLQGVASYGYTFGSGTRLTVV.